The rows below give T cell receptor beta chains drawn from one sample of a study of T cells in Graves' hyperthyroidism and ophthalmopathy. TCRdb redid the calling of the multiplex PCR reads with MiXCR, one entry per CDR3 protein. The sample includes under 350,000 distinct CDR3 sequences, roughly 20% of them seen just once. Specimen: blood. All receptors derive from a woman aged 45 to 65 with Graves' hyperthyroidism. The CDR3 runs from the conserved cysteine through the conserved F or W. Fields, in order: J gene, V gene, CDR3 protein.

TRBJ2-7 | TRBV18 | CASSPLGRYEQYF
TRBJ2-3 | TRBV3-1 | CASSRYTSGATDTQYF
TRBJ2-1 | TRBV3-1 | CASSQGLAAVSNEQFF
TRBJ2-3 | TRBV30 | CAWNTGTGLTDTQYF
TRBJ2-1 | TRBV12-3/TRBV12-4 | CASSSVAGGPLGGEQFF
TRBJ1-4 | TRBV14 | CASSQVRLSGEANEKLFF
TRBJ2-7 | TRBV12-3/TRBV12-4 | CASRMTGTYEQYF
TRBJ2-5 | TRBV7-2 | CASSPGLEGETQYF
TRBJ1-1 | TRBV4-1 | CASSQVATGFSEAFF
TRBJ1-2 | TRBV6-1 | CASSRGQRPNYGYTF
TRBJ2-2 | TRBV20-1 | CSVRARDTGELFF
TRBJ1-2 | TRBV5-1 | CASSSAPTGIYGYTF
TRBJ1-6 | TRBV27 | CASSFGLGPLHF
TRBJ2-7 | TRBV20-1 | CSARGQGAHEQYF
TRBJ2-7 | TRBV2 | CASSKRTGKAYEQYF
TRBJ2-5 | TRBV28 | CASGTGGETQYF
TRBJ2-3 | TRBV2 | CASRLTSGGYTQYF
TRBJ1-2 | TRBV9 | CASADGNYGYTF
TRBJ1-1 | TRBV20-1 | CSAPRTVNTEAFF
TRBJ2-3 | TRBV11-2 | CASKSGRGWPTDTQYF
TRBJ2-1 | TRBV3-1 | CASSQVWGGGAITYNEQFF
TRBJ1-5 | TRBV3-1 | CASSPGHMYQPQHF
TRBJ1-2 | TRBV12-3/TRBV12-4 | CASSPSTSGTNTGTGYGYTF
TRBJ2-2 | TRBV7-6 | CASSPANGGREITGELFF
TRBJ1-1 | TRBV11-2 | CASSLLGATEAFF
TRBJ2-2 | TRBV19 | CASSLRLASDGELFF
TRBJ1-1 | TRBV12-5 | CASVRTGGATEAFF
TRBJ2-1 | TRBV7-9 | CASRAGPGGNEQFF
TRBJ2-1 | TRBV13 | CASSPLTSGRANEQFF
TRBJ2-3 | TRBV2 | CASPRDRGSDTQYF
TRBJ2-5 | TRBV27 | CASSGWAGETQYF
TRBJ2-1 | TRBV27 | CASTDGSGTGEQFF
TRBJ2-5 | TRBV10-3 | CAISETGQEQETQYF
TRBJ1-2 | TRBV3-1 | CASSQDAAHYGYTF
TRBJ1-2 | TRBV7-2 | CASSLAMGGRYGYTF
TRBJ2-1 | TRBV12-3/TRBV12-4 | CASTRGSGSNEQFF
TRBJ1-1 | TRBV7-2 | CASSASMNTEAFF
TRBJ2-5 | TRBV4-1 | CASSRGAPGETQYF
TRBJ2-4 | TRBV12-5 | CASGSGQGEAKNIQYF
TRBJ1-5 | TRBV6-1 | CASSFTGGDSNQPQHF
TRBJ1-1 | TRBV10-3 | CAISESTRGGFTEAFF
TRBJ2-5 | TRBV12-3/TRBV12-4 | CASSFQRGKETQYF
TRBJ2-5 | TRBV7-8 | CASSFTLAETQYF
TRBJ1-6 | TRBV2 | CAIGRAGNSPLHF
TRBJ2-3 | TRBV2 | CASSRLAGGTDTQYF
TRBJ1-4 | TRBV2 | CASSEAEGAKGEKLFF
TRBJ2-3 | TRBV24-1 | CATSGDGTDTQYF
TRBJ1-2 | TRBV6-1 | CASGERGLNYGHTF
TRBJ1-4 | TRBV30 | CAWRGSSTNEKLFF
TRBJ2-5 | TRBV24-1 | CATSDPSGGGMETQYF
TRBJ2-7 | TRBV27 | CASGPGTGSYEQYF
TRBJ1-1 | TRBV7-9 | CASSWGQGNTEAFF
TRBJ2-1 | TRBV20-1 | CSASQQGRADNEQFF
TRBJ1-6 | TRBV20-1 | CSATETGTDYSPLHF
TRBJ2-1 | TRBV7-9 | CASSPPRPSGRSNEQFF
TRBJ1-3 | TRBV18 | CASSQTESSGNTIYF
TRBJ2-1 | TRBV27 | CASSDMGYNEQFF